This T cell receptor (beta chain) was recorded in a study of metastatic and nonmetastatic thyroid tumors. Per the original methods: Across clinicopathological groups, CDR3 differences served as the basis for building a distant-metastasis classifier for papillary thyroid cancer. TCRdb re-called the PCR reads with MiXCR. The V and J calls were not made by the authors but by TCRdb's processing. The profile covers around 35,000 clones, with about 16% appearing a single time and around 3% taken by the ten largest. CDR1 and CDR2 from the germline V gene are MNHEY and SVGAGI. V was trimmed by 4 bases and J by 6 bases, leaving 13 bases between them. The CDR3 totals 13 residues. This clone appeared a few times. Among the patients, none had received any treatment before thyroid surgery.

The sequence was collected from a female donor with papillary thyroid cancer or a benign thyroid nodule (not recorded which). Some clones in this sample may be carry-over from other donors' samples. The chain joins TRBV6-5 to TRBJ2-7; D might be TRBD1 (6 bases). The sample taken for sequencing was blood. The CDR3 loop is CASSSGTTSEQYF. In DNA, the CDR3 is TGTGCCAGCAGTTCCGGGACAACGAGCGAGCAGTACTTC.